The present T cell receptor (beta chain) was sequenced within a study of blood T cell repertoires in COVID-19. Turning to the study itself: From T cells, B-cell-depleted T cells, or PBMCs came the material, which was cDNA or gDNA.

CDR3 size: 15 residues. Germline V gene lookup returns CDR1 MDHEN and CDR2 SYDVKM. J lost 16 bases, V lost 4 bases, and 14 bases had no gene match. Clones were read by immunoSEQ multiplex PCR, and TCRdb kept only the in-frame ones, dropping some. Of about 58,000 clones listed, around 76% are singletons. The receptor was derived from a human donor in a cohort sampled during active COVID-19. The rearrangement uses TRBV28 and TRBJ2-2; TRBD1 agrees at 11 bases. The sample comprised peripheral blood. This chain's CDR3 is CASSSLGQGARYPFF. CDR3 nucleotide sequence: TGTGCCAGCAGTTCCCTCGGACAGGGGGCTAGGTACCCGTTTTTT.